What follows are 17 T cell receptor beta chains derived from one specimen sequenced in a study of blood T cell repertoires in COVID-19. Measured with immunoSEQ multiplex PCR; TCRdb has only the in-frame clones, and not every one. The sample has about 120,000 clones; approximately 81% are singletons. The sequenced sample was peripheral blood. These receptors all stem from a middle-aged man with acute or convalescent COVID-19.

The chain carries TRBV6-1 and TRBJ1-5; D is unresolved. Trimming took off 2 bases at V and 0 bases at J, with 11 bases between the two ends. Germline V lookup: CDR1 MNHNS, CDR2 SASEGT. The CDR3 spans 16 residues. The CDR3 is CASSEPGFYSNQPQHF. Written as DNA, the CDR3 is TGTGCCAGCAGTGAACCAGGATTTTATAGCAATCAGCCCCAGCATTTT.

V is TRBV7-2 and J is TRBJ1-1, with a weak D call TRBD1 (5 bases). The CDR3 length is 13 residues. Trimming took 5 bases from V and 1 from J, leaving 8 bases between them. Germline CDR1 and CDR2: SGHTA and FQGNSA. The DNA for the CDR3 is TGTGCCAGCAGCCCAGGGCGGAACACTGAAGCTTTCTTT. Its translation is CASSPGRNTEAFF. Together with reference TRBV7-2 and TRBJ1-1, the CDR3 gives the full variable domain: GAGVSQSPSNKVTEKGKDVELRCDPISGHTALYWYRQSLGQGLEFLIYFQGNSAPDKSGLPSDRFSAERTGGSVSTLTIQRTQQEDSAVYLCASSPGRNTEAFFGQGTRLTVV.

The gene calls are TRBV9 and TRBJ2-7; the D gene is possibly TRBD1 (6 bases). The CDR3 loop spans 13 amino acids. With 2 bases removed from V and 5 bases from J, the gap between germline ends came to 11 bases. Germline CDR1 SGDLS, CDR2 YYNGEE. The CDR3 sequence is CASSVSGTHEQYF. Written as DNA, the CDR3 is TGTGCCAGCAGCGTTTCCGGGACACACGAGCAGTACTTC. The full variable domain, in which reference TRBV9 and TRBJ2-7 provide the parts outside the CDR3, is DSGVTQTPKHLITATGQRVTLRCSPRSGDLSVYWYQQSLDQGLQFLIQYYNGEERAKGNILERFSAQQFPDLHSELNLSSLELGDSALYFCASSVSGTHEQYFGPGTRLTVT.

This chain connects TRBV18 to TRBJ2-7, with 7 bases that match TRBD1. Germline CDR1 KGHSH, CDR2 LQKENI. The CDR3 is made up of 13 amino acids. After removal of 3 bases from V and 4 bases from J, the junction contained 3 bases not matched to a gene. The CDR3 DNA is TGTGCCAGCTCACCGGGACAGTTATACGAGCAGTACTTC. Amino acid sequence: CASSPGQLYEQYF.

Details on this clone: The sample contains more than one DNA sequence encoding this CDR3. The chain carries TRBV3-1 (or the pseudogene TRBV3-2) and TRBJ2-7; maybe TRBD2 (5 bases). The CDR3 sequence is 12 residues long. Germline CDR1 LGHDT, CDR2 YNNKEL (reference sequence). The ends were cut back, 4 bases at V and 3 bases at J, with 7 bases in the middle. DNA for the CDR3: TGTGCCAGCAGCCCTGGGAGCTACGAGCAGTACTTC. The encoded protein is CASSPGSYEQYF.

This chain connects TRBV5-1 to TRBJ2-5, with 7 bases aligning to TRBD2. This CDR3 has 17 residues. J lost 1 base, V lost 4 bases, and 13 bases had no gene match. Germline V gene lookup returns CDR1 SGHRS and CDR2 YFSETQ. The CDR3 DNA sequence: TGCGCCAGCAGCGCGTACCCGACTAGCCCTACCCAAGAGACCCAGTACTTC. Protein: CASSAYPTSPTQETQYF. Based on the CDR3 plus reference TRBV5-1 and TRBJ2-5, the full variable domain is KAGVTQTPRYLIKTRGQQVTLSCSPISGHRSVSWYQQTPGQGLQFLFEYFSETQRNKGNFPGRFSGRQFSNSRSEMNVSTLELGDSALYLCASSAYPTSPTQETQYFGPGTRLLVL.

About this clone: The same CDR3 also results from other DNA sequences found in this sample. This rearrangement joins TRBV5-1 to TRBJ1-4; 10 positions agree with TRBD1. CDR1 and CDR2 (germline): SGHRS, YFSETQ. The CDR3 is 14 amino acids. V dropped 3 bases and J dropped 8; count of bases not matched to a gene: 4. The CDR3 loop reads CASSSGTGDEKLFF. The CDR3 coding sequence is TGCGCCAGCAGCTCCGGGACAGGGGACGAAAAACTGTTTTTT.

The genes are TRBV6-5 and TRBJ2-7; 12 bases agree with TRBD1. The trim removed 5 bases at V and 7 bases at J, leaving 6 bases unmatched. The V gene's germline CDR1 is MNHEY and CDR2 SVGAGI. CDR3 length: 14 amino acids. The CDR3 loop is CASSPRDRGLEQYF. CDR3 coding DNA: TGTGCCAGCAGTCCCCGGGACAGGGGGCTTGAGCAGTACTTC.

This rearrangement joins TRBV3-1 (or the pseudogene TRBV3-2) to TRBJ1-4, with 7 bases matching TRBD1. The germline CDR1 and CDR2 sequences are LGHDT and YNNKEL (reference sequence). Trimming at V came to 1 base and at J to 16 bases, leaving 9 bases not matched to a gene. CDR3 size: 13 residues. CDR3 DNA sequence: TGTGCCAGCAGCCAAGGAAATCGGCAGGGGGAGTTTTTT. It specifies CASSQGNRQGEFF.

The chain uses TRBV4-1 and TRBJ1-6, with D possibly matching TRBD1 (5 bases). The germline gives CDR1 MGHRA, CDR2 YSYEKL. The CDR3 loop spans 16 amino acids. V dropped 0 bases and J dropped 6 bases, with 12 bases sitting between them. DNA for the CDR3: TGCGCCAGCAGCCAAGATGGGGCGGTGGTTAATTCACCCCTCCACTTT. Amino acids: CASSQDGAVVNSPLHF.

The chain uses TRBV13 and TRBJ2-3; 11 bases are shared with TRBD2. Germline CDR1 and CDR2: PRHDT and FYEKMQ (reference sequence). The CDR3 covers 18 residues. The junction had 11 bases not matched to a gene; V was cut back by 0 bases and J by 6 bases. CDR3 DNA sequence: TGTGCCAGCAGCTTAGGACCTACACTAGCGGGGGTAGTGGATACGCAGTATTTT. Protein: CASSLGPTLAGVVDTQYF.

V usage is TRBV6-5 and J usage is TRBJ1-5; 7 nucleotides line up with TRBD1. After removal of 6 bases from V and 7 bases from J, the junction contained 9 bases not matched to a gene. The germline CDR1 and CDR2 sequences are MNHEY and SVGAGI. CDR3 size: 14 residues. The CDR3 DNA is TGTGCCAGCAGACAGACAGGGTTTGAGCAGCCCCAGCATTTT. Its protein product is CASRQTGFEQPQHF.

The gene calls are TRBV10-2 and TRBJ1-6; TRBD1 aligns across 8 bases. CDR1 and CDR2 from the germline V gene are WSHSY and SAAADI. V was pared by 4 bases and J by 0 bases, with 5 bases of the junction left unmatched. The CDR3 is made up of 17 amino acids. The CDR3 DNA sequence: TGCGCCAGCAGTGTTGGGACAGGCCTCTCCTATAATTCACCCCTCCACTTT. Translating it yields CASSVGTGLSYNSPLHF.

This clone was detected only once. V and J are TRBV4-1 and TRBJ1-1, with D possibly TRBD1 on 6 matching bases. This CDR3 spans 16 amino acids. Germline CDR1 reads MGHRA; CDR2 reads YSYEKL. Trimming cost V 0 bases and J 0 bases, with 11 bases left between them. DNA for the CDR3: TGCGCCAGCAGCCAAGAGGACAGTGTGGTGAACACTGAAGCTTTCTTT. The encoded protein is CASSQEDSVVNTEAFF.

This clone was seen just once. This chain connects TRBV7-6 to TRBJ2-7; the D is unclear. Looked up from germline, CDR1 is SGHVS and CDR2 is FNYEAQ. The CDR3 extends over 13 amino acids. The V gene lost 5 bases and the J gene lost 0 bases, with 8 bases spanning the gap. The CDR3 coding sequence is TGTGCCAGCAGCCCAGGTCCCTCCTACGAGCAGTACTTC. Amino acid sequence: CASSPGPSYEQYF.

The chain carries TRBV24-1 and TRBJ1-6; tentative D call: TRBD1 (5 bases). V was trimmed by 7 bases and J by 7 bases, leaving 13 bases between them. The CDR3 runs to 14 residues. Germline V CDR1 and CDR2: KGHDR, SFDVKD. CDR3 DNA: TGTGCCACCAGAGGCCCAGGGAACAATTCACCCCTCCACTTT. Amino acids: CATRGPGNNSPLHF.

This clone was counted many times. V is TRBV9 and J is TRBJ2-7; D may be TRBD2 (5 bases). Germline V gene lookup returns CDR1 SGDLS and CDR2 YYNGEE. This CDR3 spans 13 amino acids. Trimming cost V 0 bases and J 5 bases, with 9 bases left between them. The CDR3 here is CASSVAQLDEQYF. CDR3 in DNA: TGTGCCAGCAGCGTAGCCCAACTAGACGAGCAGTACTTC. Full variable domain (rest looked up from reference TRBV9 and TRBJ2-7): DSGVTQTPKHLITATGQRVTLRCSPRSGDLSVYWYQQSLDQGLQFLIQYYNGEERAKGNILERFSAQQFPDLHSELNLSSLELGDSALYFCASSVAQLDEQYFGPGTRLTVT.